One TCR beta chain is described in this entry. TCRdb's table, derived via immunoSEQ multiplex PCR, lists solely in-frame clones and lacks some. The sample shows about 180,000 clones, 90% of them seen only once. This record belongs to a study of control samples from healthy donors and cancer patients. With V trimmed by 7 bases and J by 1 base, 3 bases remained unmatched. CDR3 length equals 12 residues. Germline-derived CDR1 and CDR2 are SQVTM and ANQGSEA. The receptor was isolated from a woman between 50 and 59 years old in good health. Sequenced input: blood. The J gene is TRBJ1-1, the V gene TRBV29-1; 7 bases align to TRBD1. CDR3 loop: CSGGTANTEAFF. Written as DNA, the CDR3 is TGCAGCGGCGGGACAGCGAACACTGAAGCTTTCTTT.